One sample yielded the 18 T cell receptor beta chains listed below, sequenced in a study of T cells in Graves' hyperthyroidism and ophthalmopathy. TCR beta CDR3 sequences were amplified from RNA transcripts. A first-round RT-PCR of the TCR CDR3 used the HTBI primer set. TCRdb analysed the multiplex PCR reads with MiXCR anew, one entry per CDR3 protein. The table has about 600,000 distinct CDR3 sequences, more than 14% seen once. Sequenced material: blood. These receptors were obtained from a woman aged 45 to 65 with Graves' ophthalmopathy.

The CDR3 spells CASSPTDNTGELFF. In DNA, the CDR3 is TGCGCCAGCAGTCCGACAGATAACACCGGGGAGCTGTTTTTT. The J gene is TRBJ2-2, the V gene TRBV10-2; a possible D gene is TRBD1 (5 bases). The CDR3 has 14 amino acids. Germline lookup yields CDR1 WSHSY and CDR2 SAAADI. V lost 5 bases and J lost 2, with 9 bases in between.

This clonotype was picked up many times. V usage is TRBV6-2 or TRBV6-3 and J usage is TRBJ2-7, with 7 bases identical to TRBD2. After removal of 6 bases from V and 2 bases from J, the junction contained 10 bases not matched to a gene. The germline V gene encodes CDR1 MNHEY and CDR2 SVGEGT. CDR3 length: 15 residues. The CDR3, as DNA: TGTGCCAGCAGCTCCTCGGCTAGCGGAACCTACGAGCAGTACTTC. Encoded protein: CASSSSASGTYEQYF.

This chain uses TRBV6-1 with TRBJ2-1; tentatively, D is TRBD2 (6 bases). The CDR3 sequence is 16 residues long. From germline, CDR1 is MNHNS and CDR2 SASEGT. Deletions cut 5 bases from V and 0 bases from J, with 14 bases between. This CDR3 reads CASSRLGGSSYNEQFF. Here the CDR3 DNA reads TGTGCCAGCAGTCGCCTCGGGGGTAGCTCCTACAATGAGCAGTTCTTC.

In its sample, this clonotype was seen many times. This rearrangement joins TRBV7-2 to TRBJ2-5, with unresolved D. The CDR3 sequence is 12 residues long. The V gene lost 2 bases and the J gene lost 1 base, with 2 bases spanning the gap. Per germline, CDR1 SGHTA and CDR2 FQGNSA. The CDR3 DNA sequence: TGTGCCAGCAGCTTAACCCAAGAGACCCAGTACTTC. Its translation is CASSLTQETQYF.

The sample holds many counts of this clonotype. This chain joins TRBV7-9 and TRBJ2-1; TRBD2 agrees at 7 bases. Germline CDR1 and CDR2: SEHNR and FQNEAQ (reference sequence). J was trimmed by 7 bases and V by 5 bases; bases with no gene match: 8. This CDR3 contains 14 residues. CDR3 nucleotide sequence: TGTGCCAGCAGCCCACGGGGGGTAGGGAATGAGCAGTTCTTC. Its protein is CASSPRGVGNEQFF.

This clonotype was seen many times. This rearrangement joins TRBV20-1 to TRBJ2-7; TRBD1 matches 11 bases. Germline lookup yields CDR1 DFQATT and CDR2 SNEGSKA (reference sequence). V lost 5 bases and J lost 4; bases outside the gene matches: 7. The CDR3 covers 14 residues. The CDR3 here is CSAGPGQGDYEQYF. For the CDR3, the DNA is TGCAGTGCTGGGCCGGGACAGGGGGATTACGAGCAGTACTTC.

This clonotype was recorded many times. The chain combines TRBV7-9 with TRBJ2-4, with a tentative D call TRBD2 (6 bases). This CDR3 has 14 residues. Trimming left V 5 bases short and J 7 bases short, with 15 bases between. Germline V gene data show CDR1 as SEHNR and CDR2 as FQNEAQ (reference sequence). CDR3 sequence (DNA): TGTGCCAGCAGCCCGGAGGCGGGATGGAACATTCAGTACTTC. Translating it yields CASSPEAGWNIQYF.

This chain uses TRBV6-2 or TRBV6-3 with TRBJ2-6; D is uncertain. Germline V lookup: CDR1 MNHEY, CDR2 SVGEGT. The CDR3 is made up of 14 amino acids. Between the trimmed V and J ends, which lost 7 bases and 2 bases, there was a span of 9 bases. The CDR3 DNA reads TGTGCCAGCATTATGATACCTGGGGCCAACGTCCTGACTTTC. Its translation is CASIMIPGANVLTF.

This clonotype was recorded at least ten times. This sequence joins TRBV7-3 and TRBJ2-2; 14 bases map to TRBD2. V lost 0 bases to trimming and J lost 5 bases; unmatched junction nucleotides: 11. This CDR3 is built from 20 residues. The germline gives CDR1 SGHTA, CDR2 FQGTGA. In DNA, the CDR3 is TGTGCCAGCAGCTTAACCCCGATAGGACTAGCGGGAGGTGGTACCGGGGAGCTGTTTTTT. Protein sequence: CASSLTPIGLAGGGTGELFF.

The CDR3 region has the DNA TGCGCCAGCAGCTTGGGACGGCCGAACACTGAAGCTTTCTTT. Its protein is CASSLGRPNTEAFF. The V and J genes are TRBV5-1 and TRBJ1-1, with unresolved D. The CDR3 has 14 residues. Deletions cut 0 bases from V and 1 base from J, with 7 bases between. The germline V gene encodes CDR1 SGHRS and CDR2 YFSETQ.

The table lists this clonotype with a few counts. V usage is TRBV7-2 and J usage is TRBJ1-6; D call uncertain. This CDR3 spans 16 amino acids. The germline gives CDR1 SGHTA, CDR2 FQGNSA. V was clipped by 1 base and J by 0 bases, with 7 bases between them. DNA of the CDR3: TGTGCCAGCAGCTTAGGAGGAGGCTCCTATAATTCACCCCTCCACTTT. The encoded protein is CASSLGGGSYNSPLHF.

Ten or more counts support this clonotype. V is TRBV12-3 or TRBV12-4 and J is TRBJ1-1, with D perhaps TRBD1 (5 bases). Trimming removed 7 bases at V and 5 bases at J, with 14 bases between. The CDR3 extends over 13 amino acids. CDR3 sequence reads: CASTQPGGTEAFF. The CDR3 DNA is TGTGCCAGCACCCAGCCGGGGGGGACTGAAGCTTTCTTT.

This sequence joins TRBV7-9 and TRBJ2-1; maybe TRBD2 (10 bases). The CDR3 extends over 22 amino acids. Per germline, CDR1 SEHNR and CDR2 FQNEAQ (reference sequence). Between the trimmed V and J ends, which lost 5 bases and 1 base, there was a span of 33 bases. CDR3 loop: CASSRDRVVQREGRGSYNEQFF. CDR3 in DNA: TGTGCCAGCAGCCGGGACAGGGTTGTACAGCGGGAGGGCAGGGGGTCCTACAATGAGCAGTTCTTC.

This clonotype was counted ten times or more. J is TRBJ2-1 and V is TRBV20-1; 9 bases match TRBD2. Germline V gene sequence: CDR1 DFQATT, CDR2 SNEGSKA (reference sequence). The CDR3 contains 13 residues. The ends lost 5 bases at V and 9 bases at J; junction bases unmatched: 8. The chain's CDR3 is CSAFIAGVSEQFF. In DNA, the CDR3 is TGCAGTGCTTTCATAGCGGGAGTGTCTGAGCAGTTCTTC.

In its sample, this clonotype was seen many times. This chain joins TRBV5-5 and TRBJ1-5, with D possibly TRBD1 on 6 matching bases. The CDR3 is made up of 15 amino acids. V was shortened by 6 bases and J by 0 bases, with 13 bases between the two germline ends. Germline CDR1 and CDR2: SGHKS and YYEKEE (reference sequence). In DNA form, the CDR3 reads TGTGCCAGCAACGAGGACAGCTATAGCAATCAGCCCCAGCATTTT. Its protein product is CASNEDSYSNQPQHF.

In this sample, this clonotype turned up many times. The CDR3 here is CSASDREGGNEQFF. As DNA, the CDR3 is TGCAGTGCTAGTGACAGGGAAGGAGGCAATGAGCAGTTCTTC. The chain combines TRBV20-1 with TRBJ2-1, with 7 positions matching TRBD1. V gave up 3 bases and J gave up 6 bases; unmatched junction bases: 8. Per the germline V gene, CDR1 is DFQATT and CDR2 is SNEGSKA (reference sequence). The CDR3 sequence is 14 residues long.

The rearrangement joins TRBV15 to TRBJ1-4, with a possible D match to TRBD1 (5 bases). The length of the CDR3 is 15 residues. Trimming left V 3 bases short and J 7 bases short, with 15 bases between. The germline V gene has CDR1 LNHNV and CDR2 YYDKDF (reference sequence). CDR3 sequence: CATSRFGGETEKLFF. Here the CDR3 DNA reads TGTGCCACCAGCAGGTTTGGAGGGGAGACTGAAAAACTGTTTTTT.

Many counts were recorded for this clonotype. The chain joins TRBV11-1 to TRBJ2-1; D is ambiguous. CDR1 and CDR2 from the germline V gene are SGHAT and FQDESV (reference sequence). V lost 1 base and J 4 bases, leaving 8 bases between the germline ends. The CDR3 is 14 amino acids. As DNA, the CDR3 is TGTGCCAGCAGCTTAGAAACAAATTACAATGAGCAGTTCTTC. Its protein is CASSLETNYNEQFF.